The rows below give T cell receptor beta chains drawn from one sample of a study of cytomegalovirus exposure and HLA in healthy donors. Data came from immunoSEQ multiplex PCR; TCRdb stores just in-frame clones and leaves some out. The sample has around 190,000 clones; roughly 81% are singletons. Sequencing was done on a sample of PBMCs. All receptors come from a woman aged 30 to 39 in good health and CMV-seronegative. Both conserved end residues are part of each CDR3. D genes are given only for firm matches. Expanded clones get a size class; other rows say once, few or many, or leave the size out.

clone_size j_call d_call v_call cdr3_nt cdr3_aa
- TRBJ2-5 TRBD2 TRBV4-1 TGCGCCAGCAGCCAAGAGGGACTAGCGGGAAAAGAGACCCAGTACTTC CASSQEGLAGKETQYF
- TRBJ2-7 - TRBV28 TGTGCCAGCAGTCCCCCCGGTACCTACGAGCAGTACTTC CASSPPGTYEQYF
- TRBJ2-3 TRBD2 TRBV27 TGTGCCAGCGGCGGACTAGCGGGAGGGCCGGGGGGAGATACGCAGTATTTT CASGGLAGGPGGDTQYF
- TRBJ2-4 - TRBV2 TGTGCCAGCAGTGTAAGAAGGGGGAGCTTCGCCAAAAACATTCAGTACTTC CASSVRRGSFAKNIQYF
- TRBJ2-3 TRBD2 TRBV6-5 TGTGCCAGCACCAAGCGGACTAGCGGGCATCCTACGCAGTATTTT CASTKRTSGHPTQYF
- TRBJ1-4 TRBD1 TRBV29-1 TGCAGCGCAGGACAGGGGAGGGAAAAACTGTTTTTT CSAGQGREKLFF
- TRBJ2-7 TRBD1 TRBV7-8 TGTGCCAGCAGCTCCCCCCCGGGACAGGGGGGATTGGGCTCCTACGAGCAGTACTTC CASSSPPGQGGLGSYEQYF
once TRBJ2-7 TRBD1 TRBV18 TGTGCCAGCTCACCCGGGACAGAACACTACGAGCAGTACTTC CASSPGTEHYEQYF
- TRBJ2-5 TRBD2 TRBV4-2 TGTGCCAGCAGCCAAGATTCTAGCGGGGAGAAGACCCAGTACTTC CASSQDSSGEKTQYF
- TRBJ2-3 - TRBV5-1 TGCGCCAGCAGCACATCCACCCCCACAGATACGCAGTATTTT CASSTSTPTDTQYF
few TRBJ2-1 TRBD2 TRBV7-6 TGTGCCAGCAGCCCGCCGGGGGGGCCGAATGAGCAGTTCTTC CASSPPGGPNEQFF
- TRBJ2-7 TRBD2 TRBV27 TGTGCCAGCAGTTTATCTAGCGGGAGGGCCGTCGCCTCCCACGAGCAGTACTTC CASSLSSGRAVASHEQYF
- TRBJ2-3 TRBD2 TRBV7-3 TGTGCCAGCAGCTTAAAAGCGGGGGAGGCAGATACGCAGTATTTT CASSLKAGEADTQYF